This TCR beta chain was captured by sequencing in a study of breast tumors, draining lymph nodes, adjacent tissues. Study-level points and caveats: Compared with lymph nodes, tumors were less diverse; compared with nontumor tissue, more. That most tumor T cells come from lymph nodes remained unproven. Tumor and nontumor repertoires were significantly more similar in luminal-like than in basal-like breast cancer.

This CDR3 region has 15 residues. Germline loops: CDR1 MNHEY, CDR2 SVGEGT. The lymph nodes were axillary draining lymph nodes from breast cancer patients. Comment on this clonotype: Its antigen is unidentified. At one boundary the junction diverges from the germline segment, which might be a read error.

TCRdb ran MiXCR on the multiplex PCR reads and lists one entry per CDR3 protein. The sample holds about 200,000 distinct CDR3 sequences, 31% seen once. This rearrangement joins TRBV6-2 or TRBV6-3 to TRBJ2-7; D gene ambiguous. The sample comprised axillary lymph node tissue. The clonotype comes from a female donor with breast cancer. Some clones in this sample may be carry-over from other donors' samples. This CDR3 is CASSHSPGLYYEQYF. CDR3 sequence (DNA): TGTGCCAGCAGTCACTCGCCAGGTTTATACTACGAGCAGTACTTC.